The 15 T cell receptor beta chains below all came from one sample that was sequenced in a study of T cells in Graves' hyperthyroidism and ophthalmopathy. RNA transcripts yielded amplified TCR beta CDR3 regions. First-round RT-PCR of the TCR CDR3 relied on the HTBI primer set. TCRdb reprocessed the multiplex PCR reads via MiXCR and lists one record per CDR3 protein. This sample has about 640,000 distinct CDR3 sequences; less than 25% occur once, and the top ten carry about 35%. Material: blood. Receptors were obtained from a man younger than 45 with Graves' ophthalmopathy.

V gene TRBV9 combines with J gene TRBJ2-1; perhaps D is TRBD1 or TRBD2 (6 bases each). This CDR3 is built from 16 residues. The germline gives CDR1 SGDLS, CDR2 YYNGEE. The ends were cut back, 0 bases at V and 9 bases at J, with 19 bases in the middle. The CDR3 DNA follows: TGTGCCAGCAGCGTAGAGGGGGACGGGAGAACCATTGAGCAGTTCTTC. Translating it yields CASSVEGDGRTIEQFF.

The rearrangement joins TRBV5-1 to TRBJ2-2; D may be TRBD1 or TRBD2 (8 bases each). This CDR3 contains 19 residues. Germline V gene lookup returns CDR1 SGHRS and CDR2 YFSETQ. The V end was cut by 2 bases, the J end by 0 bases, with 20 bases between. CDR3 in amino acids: CASSFRGLIAGSNTGELFF. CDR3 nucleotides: TGCGCCAGCAGCTTCAGGGGGCTGATAGCGGGATCGAACACCGGGGAGCTGTTTTTT.

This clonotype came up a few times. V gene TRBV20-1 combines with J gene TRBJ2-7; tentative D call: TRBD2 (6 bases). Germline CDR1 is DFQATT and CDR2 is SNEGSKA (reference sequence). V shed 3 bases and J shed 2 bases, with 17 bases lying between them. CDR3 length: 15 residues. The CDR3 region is CSARTPGLPTYEQYF. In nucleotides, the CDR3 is TGCAGTGCTAGGACACCGGGACTGCCTACCTACGAGCAGTACTTC.

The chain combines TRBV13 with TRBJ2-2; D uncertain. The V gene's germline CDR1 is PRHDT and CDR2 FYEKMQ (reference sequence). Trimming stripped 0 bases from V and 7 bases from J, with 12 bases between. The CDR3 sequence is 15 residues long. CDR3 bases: TGTGCCAGCAGCTTAGGCGGAACGTACGGCGGGGAGCTGTTTTTT. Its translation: CASSLGGTYGGELFF.

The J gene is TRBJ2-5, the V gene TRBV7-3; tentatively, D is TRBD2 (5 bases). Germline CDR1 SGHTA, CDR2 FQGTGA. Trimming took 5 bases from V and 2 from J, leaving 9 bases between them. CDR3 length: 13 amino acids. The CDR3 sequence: CASSRTDQETQYF. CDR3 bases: TGTGCCAGCAGCCGGACTGATCAAGAGACCCAGTACTTC.

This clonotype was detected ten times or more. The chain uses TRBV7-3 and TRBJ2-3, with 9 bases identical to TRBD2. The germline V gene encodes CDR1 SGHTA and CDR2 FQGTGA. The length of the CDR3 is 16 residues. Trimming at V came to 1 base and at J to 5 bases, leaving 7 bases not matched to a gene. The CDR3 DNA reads TGTGCCAGCAGCTTAATGGTAGCGGGAGTTGGAGATACGCAGTATTTT. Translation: CASSLMVAGVGDTQYF.

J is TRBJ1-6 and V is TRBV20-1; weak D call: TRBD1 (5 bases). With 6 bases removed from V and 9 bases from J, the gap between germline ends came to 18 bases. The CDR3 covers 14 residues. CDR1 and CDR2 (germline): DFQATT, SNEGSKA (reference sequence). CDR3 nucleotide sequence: TGCAGTGCCATCAGGCAAACCACAGGTTCACCCCTCCACTTT. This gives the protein CSAIRQTTGSPLHF.

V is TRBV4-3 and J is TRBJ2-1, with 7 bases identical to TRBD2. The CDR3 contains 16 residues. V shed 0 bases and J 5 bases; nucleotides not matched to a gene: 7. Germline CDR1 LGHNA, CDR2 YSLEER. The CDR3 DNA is TGCGCCAGCAGCCAAGATATGGCAGGGACTAACAATGAGCAGTTCTTC. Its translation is CASSQDMAGTNNEQFF.

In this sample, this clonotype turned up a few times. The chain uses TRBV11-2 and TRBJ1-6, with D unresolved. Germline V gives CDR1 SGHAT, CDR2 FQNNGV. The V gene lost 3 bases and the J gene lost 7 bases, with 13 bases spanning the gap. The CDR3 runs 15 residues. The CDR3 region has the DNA TGTGCCAGCAGCTTTAAGTGGGATGGAAATTCACCCCTCCACTTT. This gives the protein CASSFKWDGNSPLHF.

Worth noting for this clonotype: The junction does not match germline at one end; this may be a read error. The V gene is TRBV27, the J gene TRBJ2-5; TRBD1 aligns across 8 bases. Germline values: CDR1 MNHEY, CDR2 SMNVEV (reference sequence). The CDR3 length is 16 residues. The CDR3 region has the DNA TGTGCCACCAGTGAGTCGAGGACAGGGTATTGGGAGACCCAGTACTTC. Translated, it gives CATSESRTGYWETQYF.

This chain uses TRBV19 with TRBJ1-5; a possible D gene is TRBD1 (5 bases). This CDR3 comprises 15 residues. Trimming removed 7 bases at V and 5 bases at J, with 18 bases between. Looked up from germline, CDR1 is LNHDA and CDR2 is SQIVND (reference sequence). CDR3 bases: TGTGCCAGTATTAGAAGAGGGGAGCTCGATCAGCCCCAGCATTTT. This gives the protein CASIRRGELDQPQHF.

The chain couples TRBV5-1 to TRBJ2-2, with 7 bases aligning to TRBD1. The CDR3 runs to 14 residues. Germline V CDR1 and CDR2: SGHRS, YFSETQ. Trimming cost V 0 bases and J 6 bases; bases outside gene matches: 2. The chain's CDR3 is CASSLGDSPGELFF. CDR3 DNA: TGCGCCAGCAGCTTGGGGGACAGCCCCGGGGAGCTGTTTTTT. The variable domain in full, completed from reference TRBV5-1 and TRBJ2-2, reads KAGVTQTPRYLIKTRGQQVTLSCSPISGHRSVSWYQQTPGQGLQFLFEYFSETQRNKGNFPGRFSGRQFSNSRSEMNVSTLELGDSALYLCASSLGDSPGELFFGEGSRLTVL.

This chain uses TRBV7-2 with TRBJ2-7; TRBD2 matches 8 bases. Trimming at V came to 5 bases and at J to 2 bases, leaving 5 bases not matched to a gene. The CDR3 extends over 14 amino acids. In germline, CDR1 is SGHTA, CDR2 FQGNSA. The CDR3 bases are TGTGCCAGCAGCGCCAGCGGGAGCGCCTACGAGCAGTACTTC. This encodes CASSASGSAYEQYF.

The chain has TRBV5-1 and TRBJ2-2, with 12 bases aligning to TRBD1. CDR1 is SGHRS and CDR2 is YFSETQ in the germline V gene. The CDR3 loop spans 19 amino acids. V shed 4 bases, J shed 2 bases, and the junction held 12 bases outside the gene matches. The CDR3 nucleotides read TGCGCCAGCAGCGGTACCGGGACAGGGGGCTTCTCTAACACCGGGGAGCTGTTTTTT. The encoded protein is CASSGTGTGGFSNTGELFF.

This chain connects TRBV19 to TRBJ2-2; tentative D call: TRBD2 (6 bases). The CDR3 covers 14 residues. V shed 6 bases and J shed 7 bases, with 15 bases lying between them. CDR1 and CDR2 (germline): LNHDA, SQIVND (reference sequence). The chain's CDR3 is CASRPGTVVGELFF. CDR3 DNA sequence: TGTGCCAGTAGGCCCGGGACTGTCGTCGGGGAGCTGTTTTTT. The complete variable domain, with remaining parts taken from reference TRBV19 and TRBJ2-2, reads DGGITQSPKYLFRKEGQNVTLSCEQNLNHDAMYWYRQDPGQGLRLIYYSQIVNDFQKGDIAEGYSVSREKKESFPLTVTSAQKNPTAFYLCASRPGTVVGELFFGEGSRLTVL.